The entry below gives a single T cell receptor (beta chain) sequence along with its context. The use of genomic DNA as template underpinned the TCR beta VDJ and CDR3 profiling. TCRdb re-derived calls from the reads in MiXCR, one entry per CDR3 protein. Of about 130,000 distinct CDR3 sequences in the sample, more than 40% were seen once. Germline CDR1 SGHDT, CDR2 YYEEEE. The CDR3 contains 16 residues. V gave up 0 bases and J gave up 0 bases, with 10 bases separating them. These data belong to a study of CD8+CD57+ T cells in acquired aplastic anemia. For the study at large: The sorted CD4+ and CD8+ cells yielded an average around 3.2 ug of DNA.

The rearrangement uses TRBV5-6 and TRBJ1-3; D unclear. The clonotype was recovered from a human donor in good health, serving as a control. Sequencing used sorted CD4+, CD8+, or CD8+CD57+ T cells (not recorded which) from PBMCs. The CDR3 spells CASSLDGASSGNTIYF. The CDR3, as DNA: TGTGCCAGCAGCTTGGACGGAGCCAGCTCTGGAAACACCATATATTTT.